Presented here are 27 T cell receptor beta chains from one specimen sequenced in a study of T-cell reconstitution after alpha-beta-depleted transplantation in children. Construction of the TCRbeta library involved unique molecular identifiers. MiXCR was run by TCRdb on the PCR reads, yielding one entry per CDR3 protein. Of about 580,000 distinct CDR3 sequences listed, 20% to 25% are singletons. Sequencing used PBMCs, mostly from graft donor cells, obtained 360 days after TCRalphabeta/CD19-depleted stem cell transplant. The source of these receptors is a boy under three years old who had a stem cell transplant for acute myeloid leukemia, so the T cells may come from the graft donor.

This clonotype was detected many times. V is TRBV12-3 or TRBV12-4 and J is TRBJ2-5; tentative D call: TRBD2 (5 bases). CDR3 length equals 13 residues. The V end was cut by 4 bases, the J end by 5 bases, with 11 bases between. The CDR3 DNA reads TGTGCCAGCAGTTACGGCCGAGGGGAGACCCAGTACTTC. This translates into CASSYGRGETQYF.

This clonotype was detected many times. The V and J genes are TRBV20-1 and TRBJ2-3; TRBD2 matches at 10 bases. With V trimmed by 5 bases and J by 4 bases, 6 bases remained unmatched. This CDR3 is 14 amino acids long. Germline V gene lookup returns CDR1 DFQATT and CDR2 SNEGSKA (reference sequence). The CDR3 bases are TGCAGTGCTCTCCGGAGCGGGGGGGCAGATACGCAGTATTTT. Translation gives CSALRSGGADTQYF.

This clonotype turned up a few times. The V call is TRBV20-1, the J call TRBJ2-3, with 8 nucleotides matching TRBD1. The CDR3 has 14 residues. From germline, CDR1 is DFQATT and CDR2 SNEGSKA (reference sequence). Unmatched junction bases numbered 12, after V lost 6 bases and J lost 7 bases. CDR3 nucleotide sequence: TGCAGTGCCTACCGGGACAGGCAATTGAATACGCAGTATTTT. Translation gives CSAYRDRQLNTQYF.

The chain couples TRBV5-1 to TRBJ2-3; 8 nucleotides line up with TRBD2. The CDR3 totals 17 residues. CDR1 is SGHRS, CDR2 YFSETQ, per germline. V lost 4 bases, J lost 3 bases, and 13 bases stayed unmatched. CDR3 loop: CASSPSGGLSFTDTQYF. In DNA form, the CDR3 reads TGCGCCAGCAGCCCCTCGGGGGGGCTCAGTTTTACAGATACGCAGTATTTT.

This clonotype was seen ten or more times. The chain combines TRBV12-3 or TRBV12-4 with TRBJ2-2; D is perhaps TRBD1 (5 bases). The CDR3 is 14 residues long. The germline V and J ends were trimmed by 5 bases and 4 bases, with 11 bases remaining between them. CDR3 bases: TGTGCCAGCAGTCCCAGGGCAGTCACCGGGGAGCTGTTTTTT. This sequence encodes CASSPRAVTGELFF.

The chain couples TRBV20-1 to TRBJ2-1; D tentatively reads TRBD1 or TRBD2 (5 bases each). The CDR3 loop spans 14 amino acids. CDR1 is DFQATT and CDR2 is SNEGSKA in the germline V gene (reference sequence). V was cut by 5 bases and J by 6 bases, with 17 bases left in between. CDR3: CSARGRGLLNEQFF. The CDR3 DNA follows: TGCAGTGCTCGGGGAAGGGGCCTGCTCAATGAGCAGTTCTTC.

This clonotype was picked up many times. The chain carries TRBV7-2 and TRBJ2-2, with a tentative D call TRBD2 (7 bases). The CDR3 has 16 residues. V gave up 5 bases and J gave up 7 bases, with 20 bases separating them. Germline V gene lookup returns CDR1 SGHTA and CDR2 FQGNSA. CDR3 sequence: CASSLEGGPWGGELFF. The CDR3 region has the DNA TGTGCCAGCAGCCTGGAGGGGGGGCCTTGGGGCGGGGAGCTGTTTTTT.

CDR3 coding DNA: TGTGCCAGCAGCTTAGCGCCGGGACTAGCCTACGAGCAGTACGTC. Translation gives CASSLAPGLAYEQYV. The rearrangement joins TRBV7-2 to TRBJ2-7; TRBD2 matches at 8 bases. The germline V gene encodes CDR1 SGHTA and CDR2 FQGNSA. This CDR3 region has 15 residues. V was clipped by 0 bases and J by 2 bases; unmatched bases: 3.

This clonotype was picked up many times. This rearrangement joins TRBV29-1 to TRBJ2-2, with D possibly matching TRBD2 (6 bases). Germline V gene sequence: CDR1 SQVTM, CDR2 ANQGSEA. The CDR3 length is 14 residues. V was pared by 5 bases and J by 5 bases, with 15 bases between. CDR3 DNA sequence: TGCAGCGTTCGCGTGAATGGGGGGACCGGGGAGCTGTTTTTT. Translation gives CSVRVNGGTGELFF.

This clonotype has a count of ten or more. J is TRBJ1-2 and V is TRBV13, with a tentative D call TRBD1 (5 bases). The CDR3 is made up of 13 amino acids. Germline V CDR1 and CDR2: PRHDT, FYEKMQ (reference sequence). With 5 bases removed from V and 7 bases from J, the gap between germline ends came to 14 bases. CDR3 DNA sequence: TGTGCCAGCAGCGCGAGGGGAATCGCTGGCTACACCTTC. Its protein is CASSARGIAGYTF.

This clonotype was found many times. This chain connects TRBV29-1 to TRBJ2-7; D perhaps matches TRBD1 (5 bases). This CDR3 is built from 14 residues. The germline gives CDR1 SQVTM, CDR2 ANQGSEA. V was trimmed by 4 bases and J by 2 bases, leaving 15 bases between them. In nucleotides, the CDR3 is TGCAGCGTTGGACGAAATGGACAAACCTACGAGCAGTACTTC. Protein product: CSVGRNGQTYEQYF.

This clonotype was seen a handful of times. The DNA of the CDR3 is TGCAGTGCTAGAGATTACAAACTAACCGGGGAGCTGTTTTTT. Protein: CSARDYKLTGELFF. The chain recombines TRBV20-1 with TRBJ2-2; D unclear. Germline assignment: CDR1 DFQATT and CDR2 SNEGSKA (reference sequence). The CDR3 totals 14 residues. Trimming removed 0 bases from V and 5 bases from J, with 10 bases in between.

A word on this clonotype: This may come from a read error, since a much larger clone is one base off. This chain joins TRBV2 and TRBJ2-1; 12 nucleotides align to TRBD2. The germline CDR1 and CDR2 sequences are SNHLY and FYNNEI. This CDR3 is 11 amino acids long. The CDR3 DNA reads as TGTGCCAACAGTAAACTAGCGGGGGGGTTCTTC. This encodes CANSKLAGGFF.

This clonotype was detected many times. The CDR3 loop is CASSFQSGVDTEAFF. In nucleotides, the CDR3 is TGTGCCAGCAGTTTCCAATCAGGGGTAGACACTGAAGCTTTCTTT. The chain combines TRBV12-3 or TRBV12-4 with TRBJ1-1; tentative D call: TRBD1 (6 bases). CDR3 size: 15 residues. Trimming stripped 3 bases from V and 3 bases from J, with 14 bases between.

This clonotype turned up a few times. CDR3 bases: TGTGCCAGCAGTTACGGCTTAGCGGGGACCTACAATGAGCAGTTCTTC. Translated: CASSYGLAGTYNEQFF. V is TRBV27 and J is TRBJ2-1, with 8 bases that match TRBD2. J was trimmed by 2 bases and V by 4 bases; bases with no gene match: 7. Germline V lookup: CDR1 MNHEY, CDR2 SMNVEV (reference sequence). The CDR3 totals 16 residues.

The chain employs TRBV5-1 and TRBJ1-1; D gene unclear. The CDR3 loop spans 16 amino acids. Germline loops: CDR1 SGHRS, CDR2 YFSETQ. With 0 bases removed from V and 0 bases from J, the gap between germline ends came to 12 bases. The DNA of the CDR3 is TGCGCCAGCAGCTTGGAGATTGCAGTCATGAACACTGAAGCTTTCTTT. As protein: CASSLEIAVMNTEAFF.

This chain uses TRBV12-3 or TRBV12-4 with TRBJ2-3; D is ambiguous. Trimming shortened V by 6 bases and J by 7 bases, and 8 bases separated the two germline ends. There are 11 residues in the CDR3. CDR3 protein: CASSSYNTQYF. CDR3 in DNA: TGTGCCAGCAGCTCATATAATACGCAGTATTTT.

CDR3 amino acids: CASSLSPTGADSPLHF. In nucleotides, the CDR3 is TGCGCCAGCAGCTTGTCGCCGACAGGGGCGGATTCACCCCTCCACTTT. This sequence joins TRBV5-1 and TRBJ1-6; TRBD1 matches 8 bases. The CDR3 consists of 16 residues. J was trimmed by 8 bases and V by 1 base; bases with no gene match: 8. The V gene's germline CDR1 is SGHRS and CDR2 YFSETQ.

The V gene is TRBV12-3 or TRBV12-4, the J gene TRBJ2-3; TRBD2 might be the D (6 bases). Trimming removed 6 bases at V and 1 base at J, with 14 bases between. The CDR3 covers 15 residues. The CDR3 bases are TGTGCCAGCAGACTTAGCGGTGCTGGCACAGATACGCAGTATTTT. This encodes CASRLSGAGTDTQYF.

This clonotype has more than one count but fewer than ten. The chain uses TRBV6-1 and TRBJ2-7, with D possibly TRBD2 on 6 matching bases. Germline V gene sequence: CDR1 MNHNS, CDR2 SASEGT. The CDR3 consists of 14 residues. Trimming removed 6 bases from V and 3 bases from J, with 15 bases in between. CDR3 sequence: CASSPRGGDYEQYV. The DNA for the CDR3 is TGTGCCAGCAGCCCCAGAGGAGGGGACTACGAGCAGTACGTC.

This chain uses TRBV28 with TRBJ1-5; 7 bases fit TRBD1. The CDR3 is 14 residues long. V lost 9 bases, J lost 3 bases, and 8 bases stayed unmatched. Germline CDR1 and CDR2: MDHEN and SYDVKM. CDR3 nucleotides: TGTGCCAGTACAGGGGTCCTTCCCAATCAGCCCCAGCATTTT. Its translation: CASTGVLPNQPQHF.

This clonotype has a handful of counts. The genes are TRBV7-3 and TRBJ1-1; D may be TRBD1 (6 bases). CDR3 size: 17 residues. V was clipped by 1 base and J by 3 bases, with 18 bases between them. Germline-derived CDR1 and CDR2 are SGHTA and FQGTGA. CDR3: CASSLMGGGPLDTEAFF. For the CDR3, the DNA is TGTGCCAGCAGCTTAATGGGGGGGGGCCCCTTGGACACTGAAGCTTTCTTT.

This clonotype was detected many times. The chain couples TRBV7-2 to TRBJ2-2; D is ambiguous. The germline V and J ends were trimmed by 2 bases and 4 bases, with 2 bases remaining between them. Germline CDR1 SGHTA, CDR2 FQGNSA. This CDR3 has 12 amino acids. The CDR3 sequence is CASSLTTGELFF. CDR3 in DNA: TGTGCCAGCAGCTTAACCACCGGGGAGCTGTTTTTT.

J is TRBJ2-1 and V is TRBV29-1; 12 bases fit TRBD2. CDR3 length: 16 amino acids. CDR1 and CDR2 from the germline V gene are SQVTM and ANQGSEA. V gave up 4 bases and J gave up 3 bases; unmatched junction bases: 7. CDR3 DNA sequence: TGCAGCGTTGTATCTAGCGGGGGGGCCCTCTACAATGAGCAGTTCTTC. Its protein is CSVVSSGGALYNEQFF.

The rearrangement uses TRBV11-1 and TRBJ2-7, with TRBD1 matching 8 bases. CDR3 length: 19 amino acids. With V trimmed by 1 base and J by 2 bases, 16 bases remained unmatched. CDR1 SGHAT and CDR2 FQDESV come from the germline V gene (reference sequence). The CDR3 nucleotides read TGTGCCAGCAGCTTAGGGATGGGGACAGGTATATTAGGAACCTACGAGCAGTACTTC. It yields the protein CASSLGMGTGILGTYEQYF.

The sample holds a few counts of this clonotype. As DNA, the CDR3 is TGTGCCAGCAGCTCCCCCGACAGGGTAGGCACTGAAGCTTTCTTT. Translation: CASSSPDRVGTEAFF. V usage is TRBV7-9 and J usage is TRBJ1-1, with 7 bases identical to TRBD1. Germline V gene sequence: CDR1 SEHNR, CDR2 FQNEAQ (reference sequence). CDR3 length: 15 residues. V was pared by 4 bases and J by 4 bases, with 9 bases of the junction left unmatched.

Only a few counts were recorded for this clonotype. J is TRBJ1-2 and V is TRBV6-1; D possibly corresponds to TRBD1 (5 bases). V was shortened by 11 bases and J by 4 bases, with 17 bases between the two germline ends. The CDR3 is 13 residues long. Germline CDR1 reads MNHNS; CDR2 reads SASEGT. The CDR3 sequence is CACTWDPSYGYTF. In DNA, the CDR3 is TGTGCCTGCACGTGGGACCCAAGCTATGGCTACACCTTC.